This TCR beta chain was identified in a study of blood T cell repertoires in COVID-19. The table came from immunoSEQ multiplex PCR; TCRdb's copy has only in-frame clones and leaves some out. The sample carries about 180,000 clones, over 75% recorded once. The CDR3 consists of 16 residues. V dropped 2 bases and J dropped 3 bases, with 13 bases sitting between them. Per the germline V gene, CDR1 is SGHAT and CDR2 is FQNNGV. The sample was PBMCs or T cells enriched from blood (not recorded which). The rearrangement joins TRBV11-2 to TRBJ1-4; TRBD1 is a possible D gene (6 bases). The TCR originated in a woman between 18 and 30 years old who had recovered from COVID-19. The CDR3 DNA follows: TGTGCCAGCAGCTTATATGGGGGCGGGTCTAATGAAAAACTGTTTTTT. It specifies CASSLYGGGSNEKLFF.